The rows below give T cell receptor beta chains drawn from one sample of a study of blood T cells in healthy people across ages. TCRdb independently ran MiXCR on the 5' RACE reads; one entry per CDR3 protein. Of roughly 1 million distinct CDR3 sequences in the sample, less than 25% were seen once. The data were also submitted as part of a second study, on T cells of mothers and their children.

Sequenced input: blood. Receptors were obtained from a girl aged 2 to 9 in good health. Both conserved end residues are part of each CDR3. A D gene is named only where the DNA matches it firmly. Expanded clones get a size class; other rows say once, few or many, or leave the size out.

J: TRBJ1-2; length: 15; V: TRBV7-2; size: .; D: TRBD1; DNA: TGTGCCAGCAGCTCTCGGACAGGGGGGGATTATGGCTACACCTTC; CDR3: CASSSRTGGDYGYTF
J: TRBJ2-1; length: 14; V: TRBV7-9; size: .; D: .; DNA: TGTGCCAGCAGCTTTCCCCCGCGGGCCAATGAGCAGTTCTTC; CDR3: CASSFPPRANEQFF
J: TRBJ1-1; length: 12; V: TRBV29-1; size: .; D: .; DNA: TGCAGCGTTGAAGACCTTAACACTGAAGCTTTCTTT; CDR3: CSVEDLNTEAFF
J: TRBJ1-1; length: 15; V: TRBV4-1; size: few; D: .; DNA: TGCGCCAGCAGCCACAAGGGGGGCGGAGGCACTGAAGCTTTCTTT; CDR3: CASSHKGGGGTEAFF
J: TRBJ1-3; length: 15; V: TRBV20-1; size: few; D: .; DNA: TGCAGTGCTGCGGGCGGGGGGATCTCTGGAAACACCATATATTTT; CDR3: CSAAGGGISGNTIYF
J: TRBJ2-1; length: 11; V: TRBV20-1; size: .; D: TRBD2; DNA: TGCAGTGCTAGAGTGGGGACTAGACAGTTCTTC; CDR3: CSARVGTRQFF
J: TRBJ1-2; length: 14; V: TRBV29-1; size: .; D: .; DNA: TGCAGCGTTGAACGGCAGCCTCCCTTATGGGGCTACACCTTC; CDR3: CSVERQPPLWGYTF
J: TRBJ2-2; length: 17; V: TRBV14; size: .; D: TRBD1; DNA: TGTGCCAGCAGCCAAGCGGAAAAGACAGGGAATCGCGGGGAGCTGTTTTTT; CDR3: CASSQAEKTGNRGELFF
J: TRBJ2-3; length: 13; V: TRBV7-2; size: few; D: .; DNA: TGTGCCAGCAGCTTAGTGGTAGCAGATACGCAGTATTTT; CDR3: CASSLVVADTQYF
J: TRBJ2-5; length: 16; V: TRBV7-8; size: few; D: .; DNA: TGTGCCAGCAGCCCACCTCTAAGTGCGGTACAAGAGACCCAGTACTTC; CDR3: CASSPPLSAVQETQYF
J: TRBJ1-2; length: 14; V: TRBV9; size: .; D: .; DNA: TGTGCCAGCAGCACCCAGGGGTCGTCCTATGGCTACACCTTC; CDR3: CASSTQGSSYGYTF
J: TRBJ2-7; length: 17; V: TRBV4-3; size: .; D: .; DNA: TGCGCCAGCAGCCAAGCCCCCGGAAGAGACAGTTCCTACGAGCAGTACTTC; CDR3: CASSQAPGRDSSYEQYF
J: TRBJ1-2; length: 13; V: TRBV29-1; size: .; D: .; DNA: TGCAGCGTTGAAACGGGCCTAGCGGTAGGCTACACCTTC; CDR3: CSVETGLAVGYTF
J: TRBJ2-1; length: 18; V: TRBV4-3; size: .; D: .; DNA: TGCGCCAGCAGCCAAGATAGCTACAGCTCTTACCGCTACAATGAGCAGTTCTTC; CDR3: CASSQDSYSSYRYNEQFF
J: TRBJ2-7; length: 15; V: TRBV13; size: few; D: .; DNA: TGTGCCAGCAGTCCTCATAGCGCCCTACCCTACGAGCAGTACTTC; CDR3: CASSPHSALPYEQYF
J: TRBJ2-5; length: 15; V: TRBV29-1; size: .; D: .; DNA: TGCAGCGTGGCCGCGGTCGCAGATCTCGTCCCGACCCAGTACTTC; CDR3: CSVAAVADLVPTQYF
J: TRBJ1-2; length: 14; V: TRBV15; size: .; D: TRBD1; DNA: TGTGCCACCAGCAATGACAGGGCGGAGGGTGGCTACACCTTC; CDR3: CATSNDRAEGGYTF
J: TRBJ2-7; length: 15; V: TRBV2; size: .; D: TRBD2; DNA: TGTGCCAGCAGCCACGGGACTACGGCGCGGGACGAGCAGTACTTC; CDR3: CASSHGTTARDEQYF
J: TRBJ2-7; length: 14; V: TRBV20-1; size: .; D: .; DNA: TGCAGTGCTAGAGATCGGGTCCTGACCAGCGAGCAGTACTTC; CDR3: CSARDRVLTSEQYF
J: TRBJ1-2; length: 17; V: TRBV7-2; size: .; D: .; DNA: TGTGCCAGCAGCTTAGGGAGCGGAGAAATATTTAACTATGGCTACACCTTC; CDR3: CASSLGSGEIFNYGYTF
J: TRBJ2-3; length: 16; V: TRBV7-2; size: .; D: TRBD2; DNA: TGTGCCAGCAGCCTCCGACTAGCGGGACCCCTTTTCACGCAGTATTTT; CDR3: CASSLRLAGPLFTQYF
J: TRBJ2-3; length: 18; V: TRBV9; size: few; D: TRBD2; DNA: TGTGCCAGCAGCGACACGGGGGGGGGCGCCCCCTTAGCAGATACGCAGTATTTT; CDR3: CASSDTGGGAPLADTQYF
J: TRBJ2-3; length: 12; V: TRBV2; size: few; D: .; DNA: TGTGCCAGCAGCGACCCCGGGGATACGCAGTATTTT; CDR3: CASSDPGDTQYF
J: TRBJ1-2; length: 16; V: TRBV29-1; size: .; D: TRBD1; DNA: TGCAGCGTTGATATAAGACGGACAGGGGCTAACTATGGCTACACCTTC; CDR3: CSVDIRRTGANYGYTF
J: TRBJ2-1; length: 14; V: TRBV7-2; size: many; D: TRBD2; DNA: TGTGCCAGCAGCTCACTAGCGGGATTCAATGAGCAGTTCTTC; CDR3: CASSSLAGFNEQFF
J: TRBJ1-2; length: 11; V: TRBV6-1; size: few; D: .; DNA: TGTGCCAGCAGTGAGGGCGGAGGCTACACCTTC; CDR3: CASSEGGGYTF
J: TRBJ2-1; length: 14; V: TRBV4-2; size: few; D: TRBD2; DNA: TGTGCCAGCAGCCAAAGGCAACAAGATAGCGGGAAGTTCTTC; CDR3: CASSQRQQDSGKFF
J: TRBJ2-1; length: 13; V: TRBV4-1; size: few; D: .; DNA: TGCGCCAGCAGCCAAGGGGTCCGGGATGAGCAGTTCTTC; CDR3: CASSQGVRDEQFF
J: TRBJ2-7; length: 16; V: TRBV11-2; size: .; D: .; DNA: TGTGCCAGCAGCTTACTCTCGGGGAGGGGGCCTCACGAGCAGTACTTC; CDR3: CASSLLSGRGPHEQYF
J: TRBJ1-5; length: 16; V: TRBV15; size: .; D: .; DNA: TGTGCCACCAGCAGAGTAAGGGGGGGTAGTAATCAGCCCCAGCATTTT; CDR3: CATSRVRGGSNQPQHF
J: TRBJ2-1; length: 13; V: TRBV2; size: few; D: .; DNA: TGTGCCAGCAGTGTAAGGGACCTCAATGAGCAGTTCTTC; CDR3: CASSVRDLNEQFF
J: TRBJ2-1; length: 15; V: TRBV4-3; size: few; D: .; DNA: TGCGCCAGCAGCCAAGAAGACTGGACGACTAATGAGCAGTTCTTC; CDR3: CASSQEDWTTNEQFF
J: TRBJ2-7; length: 14; V: TRBV6-1; size: few; D: TRBD2; DNA: TGTGCCAGCAGCGGGACTAGCGGGAGAAGCGAGCAGTACTTC; CDR3: CASSGTSGRSEQYF
J: TRBJ1-4; length: 13; V: TRBV7-2; size: few; D: .; DNA: TGTGCCAGCAGCTTCCGGACAGCTGAAAAACTGTTTTTT; CDR3: CASSFRTAEKLFF
J: TRBJ2-3; length: 12; V: TRBV20-1; size: .; D: .; DNA: TGCAGTGCTAGAAGGGCAGAGGATACGCAGTATTTT; CDR3: CSARRAEDTQYF